The 13 T cell receptor beta chains below come from one sample, sequenced in a study of T cell responses to AZD1222 COVID-19 vaccine. The table came from immunoSEQ multiplex PCR; TCRdb's copy has only in-frame clones and leaves some out. This table holds 110,000 to 150,000 clones, 92% found once. Source: peripheral blood, taken on day 0 of AZD1222 vaccination. Receptors were obtained from an adult in good health.

The chain carries TRBV15 and TRBJ1-1; D uncertain. CDR3 length: 13 residues. Germline V gives CDR1 LNHNV, CDR2 YYDKDF (reference sequence). V lost 5 bases and J 3 bases, leaving 10 bases between the germline ends. CDR3 nucleotide sequence: TGTGCCACCAGCGGGTGGGGTTACACTGAAGCTTTCTTT. It encodes CATSGWGYTEAFF.

The table lists this clone with a count of one. V usage is TRBV6-1 and J usage is TRBJ1-5; tentative D call: TRBD1 (5 bases). Trimming removed 3 bases at V and 2 bases at J, with 11 bases between. Germline CDR1 is MNHNS and CDR2 is SASEGT. The CDR3 totals 15 residues. The DNA for the CDR3 is TGTGCCAGCAGTGAGACAGTAAGGGGCAATCAGCCCCAGCATTTT. It translates to CASSETVRGNQPQHF.

This chain joins TRBV5-8 and TRBJ2-1, with 11 bases aligning to TRBD1. Germline V gives CDR1 SGHTS, CDR2 YDEGEE. V gave up 4 bases and J gave up 7 bases; unmatched junction bases: 7. The CDR3 has 15 amino acids. The CDR3 DNA follows: TGTGCCAGCAGCCGCGGACAGGGGGCTTGGAATGAGCAGTTCTTC. Translation gives CASSRGQGAWNEQFF.

The chain combines TRBV9 with TRBJ1-1; possible D gene TRBD1, 6 bases. Trimming removed 3 bases at V and 1 base at J, with 25 bases between. CDR3 size: 19 residues. Germline V CDR1 and CDR2: SGDLS, YYNGEE. The CDR3 DNA reads as TGTGCCAGCAGCGGCAAGCGGGGGCAGGGACTCATACCGAACACTGAAGCTTTCTTT. Translating gives CASSGKRGQGLIPNTEAFF.

This chain uses TRBV6-6 with TRBJ2-7; D uncertain. CDR3 size: 15 residues. Trimming shortened V by 2 bases and J by 2 bases, and 13 bases separated the two germline ends. Germline CDR1 and CDR2: MNHNY and SVGAGI (reference sequence). CDR3 in DNA: TGTGCCAGCAGTTACCAAAGAAACCTCCCCTACGAGCAGTACTTC. Translating it yields CASSYQRNLPYEQYF.

The rearrangement links TRBV20-1 to TRBJ2-7; D might be TRBD1 or TRBD2, each matching 6 bases. CDR3 length: 11 residues. Germline values: CDR1 DFQATT, CDR2 SNEGSKA (reference sequence). V lost 6 bases and J lost 2, with 8 bases in between. The chain's CDR3 is CSARDTYEQYF. CDR3 in DNA: TGCAGTGCGCGGGACACCTACGAGCAGTACTTC.

The DNA for the CDR3 is TGTGCCACCAGTGATACCCGCGGGAGTAATGAGCAGTTCTTC. This encodes CATSDTRGSNEQFF. The V call is TRBV24-1, the J call TRBJ2-1; 7 bases align to TRBD2. The CDR3 is made up of 14 amino acids. Unmatched junction bases numbered 5, after V lost 3 bases and J lost 7 bases. Germline CDR1 and CDR2: KGHDR and SFDVKD.

The chain employs TRBV9 and TRBJ2-3; D remains ambiguous. Germline values: CDR1 SGDLS, CDR2 YYNGEE. V was clipped by 2 bases and J by 0 bases, with 4 bases between them. The CDR3 loop spans 13 amino acids. The CDR3 sequence is CASSVVSTDTQYF. The CDR3 DNA reads TGTGCCAGCAGCGTGGTCAGCACAGATACGCAGTATTTT.

The CDR3 DNA follows: TGCAGTGCTAGTAAGGGGTCAGCGATTCAAGAGACCCAGTACTTC. This sequence encodes CSASKGSAIQETQYF. The genes are TRBV20-1 and TRBJ2-5, with D possibly being TRBD1 (5 bases). CDR3 length: 15 residues. Germline assignment: CDR1 DFQATT and CDR2 SNEGSKA (reference sequence). The V end lost 3 bases, the J end lost 2 bases, and 16 bases lay between the germline ends.

The V call is TRBV5-1, the J call TRBJ1-1; 7 nucleotides align to TRBD1. This CDR3 spans 13 amino acids. From germline, CDR1 is SGHRS and CDR2 YFSETQ. V dropped 1 base and J dropped 4; count of bases not matched to a gene: 1. CDR3 DNA sequence: TGCGCCAGCAGCTTGAACAGGGGCACTGAAGCTTTCTTT. This translates into CASSLNRGTEAFF.

The chain employs TRBV5-5 and TRBJ2-1, with D possibly matching TRBD2 (6 bases). Germline V gene lookup returns CDR1 SGHKS and CDR2 YYEKEE (reference sequence). V was clipped by 3 bases and J by 8 bases, with 15 bases between them. CDR3 length equals 14 residues. The CDR3 here is CASSSGTPPHEQFF. The CDR3 region has the DNA TGTGCCAGCAGCTCCGGGACTCCCCCCCATGAGCAGTTCTTC. Full variable domain (remainder filled in from reference TRBV5-5 and TRBJ2-1): DAGVTQSPTHLIKTRGQQVTLRCSPISGHKSVSWYQQVLGQGPQFIFQYYEKEERGRGNFPDRFSARQFPNYSSELNVNALLLGDSALYLCASSSGTPPHEQFFGPGTRLTVL.

This chain uses TRBV7-9 with TRBJ2-1, with a tentative D call TRBD1 (5 bases). The CDR3 runs to 12 residues. Germline V gene sequence: CDR1 SEHNR, CDR2 FQNEAQ (reference sequence). Trimming took 4 bases from V and 8 from J, leaving 9 bases between them. The CDR3 DNA reads TGTGCCAGCAGCTCTCGCAGGGATGAGCAGTTCTTC. Translating gives CASSSRRDEQFF.

V usage is TRBV5-1 and J usage is TRBJ2-1; D possibly uses TRBD1 or TRBD2 (6 bases each). Per the germline V gene, CDR1 is SGHRS and CDR2 is YFSETQ. The CDR3 has 16 amino acids. V was shortened by 0 bases and J by 4 bases, with 14 bases between the two germline ends. The CDR3 region is CASSLGRQGRYNEQFF. As DNA, the CDR3 is TGCGCCAGCAGCTTGGGTAGGCAGGGGAGGTACAATGAGCAGTTCTTC.